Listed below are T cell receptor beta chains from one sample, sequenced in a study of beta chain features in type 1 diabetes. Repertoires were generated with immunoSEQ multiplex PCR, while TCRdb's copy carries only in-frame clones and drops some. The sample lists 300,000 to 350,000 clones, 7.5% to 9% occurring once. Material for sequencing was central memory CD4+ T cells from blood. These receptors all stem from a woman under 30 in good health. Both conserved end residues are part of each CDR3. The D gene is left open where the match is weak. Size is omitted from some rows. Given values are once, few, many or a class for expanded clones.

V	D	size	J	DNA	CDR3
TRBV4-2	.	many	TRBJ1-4	TGTGCCAGCAGCCAAGGGAGAGATGAAAAACTGTTTTTT	CASSQGRDEKLFF
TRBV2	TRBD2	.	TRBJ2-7	TGTGCCAGCAGCCTCGTAGCGGGGACCTACGAGCAGTACTTC	CASSLVAGTYEQYF
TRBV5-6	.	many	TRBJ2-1	TGTGCCAGCAGCTTTTTCAATGAGCAGTTCTTC	CASSFFNEQFF
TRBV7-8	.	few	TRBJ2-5	TGTGCCAGCCGACTGGATACGGCCCAGTACTTC	CASRLDTAQYF
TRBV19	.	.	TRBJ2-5	TGTGCCAGTAGTATACACGGCGAAGAGACCCAGTACTTC	CASSIHGEETQYF
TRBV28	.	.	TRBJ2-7	TGTGCCAGCAGTCTTTACCCGACAGCCTACGAGCAGTACTTC	CASSLYPTAYEQYF
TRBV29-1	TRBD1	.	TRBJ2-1	TGCAGCGTTGGGACAGGGTATAGCGAGCAGTTCTTC	CSVGTGYSEQFF
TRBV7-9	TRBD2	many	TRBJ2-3	TGTGCCAGCAGCTTTAGCGGGAGCACAGATACGCAGTATTTT	CASSFSGSTDTQYF
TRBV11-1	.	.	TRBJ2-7	TGTGCCAGCAGTCGGCACGGCGACGAGCAGTACTTC	CASSRHGDEQYF
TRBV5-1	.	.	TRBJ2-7	TGCGCCAGCAGCTCTCGACCGAACTACGAGCAGTACTTC	CASSSRPNYEQYF
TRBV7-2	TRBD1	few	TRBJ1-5	TGTGCCAGCAGCCTTAGGGGGCACCAGCCCCAGCATTTT	CASSLRGHQPQHF
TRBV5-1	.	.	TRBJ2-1	TGCGCCAGCAGGTCGGACAATGAGCAGTTCTTC	CASRSDNEQFF
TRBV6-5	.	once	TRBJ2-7	TGTGCCTCCAGGGGGGGAAGGCGCGTCGAGCAGTACTTC	CASRGGRRVEQYF
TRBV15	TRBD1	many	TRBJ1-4	TGTGCCACCAGCAGAGCGCCGGTAAACAGGGGTATGGACAATGAAAAACTGTTTTTT	CATSRAPVNRGMDNEKLFF
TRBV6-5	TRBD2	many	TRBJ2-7	TGTGCCAGCAGTCCGACTAGCGGCTACGAGCAGTACTTC	CASSPTSGYEQYF
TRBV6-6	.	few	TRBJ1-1	TGTGCCAGCAGTTACAGGGGTGCCACTGAAGCTTTCTTT	CASSYRGATEAFF